These T cell receptor beta chains were read from a single sample in a study of blood T cell repertoires in COVID-19. Sequencing used immunoSEQ multiplex PCR; TCRdb keeps in-frame clones, though not all of them. There are roughly 200,000 clones in the sample; 70% to 90% occur only once, and around 6.6% lies in the top ten. The sequencing sample was made of peripheral blood. These receptors were collected from a middle-aged woman who had recovered from COVID-19. Both conserved end residues are part of each CDR3. The order of the fields is V gene, J gene, CDR3 protein.

TRBV6-5	TRBJ2-2	CASRIQGRELFF
TRBV25-1	TRBJ1-2	CASSRGGDGANYGYTF
TRBV29-1	TRBJ2-1	CSGWGTSGSNEQFF
TRBV9	TRBJ1-3	CASSPANRGNTIYF
TRBV9	TRBJ2-1	CASSVLSGFTNEQFF
TRBV3-1/TRBV3-2	TRBJ1-6	CASSLNAGEGSPLHF
TRBV19	TRBJ2-5	CASSRGQLQETQYF
TRBV2	TRBJ2-7	CASSAGQRNDEQYF
TRBV6-5	TRBJ1-2	CASSSTGLGGGYTF
TRBV5-1	TRBJ1-4	CASSPGQGPEKLFF
TRBV9	TRBJ2-3	CASSVGAGGTDTQYF
TRBV29-1	TRBJ1-2	CSVGDRISSDGYTF
TRBV3-1/TRBV3-2	TRBJ2-1	CASSQDSGKWEQFF
TRBV3-1/TRBV3-2	TRBJ1-5	CASKYVRGRSNQPQHF
TRBV7-9	TRBJ2-7	CASSLGGVAYEQYF
TRBV6-5	TRBJ2-1	CASSLAGMRNEQFF
TRBV20-1	TRBJ2-7	CSASGGREQYF